Described below is a single TCR beta chain sequence and its context. These data are taken from a study of identical twins. Per germline, CDR1 SEHNR and CDR2 FQNEAQ (reference sequence). V shed 3 bases and J shed 0 bases, with 13 bases lying between them. The CDR3 extends over 16 amino acids. One entry per CDR3 protein results from TCRdb running MiXCR on the 5' RACE reads. The sample records just over 450,000 distinct CDR3 sequences, 11% to 15% being singletons. Another study also made use of these data, one on yellow fever vaccine responses in identical twins.

This TCR came from a woman between 18 and 29 years old in good health. V is TRBV7-9 and J is TRBJ2-3, with D possibly being TRBD2 (6 bases). Material for sequencing was CD4+ T cells sorted from blood. The CDR3 loop is CASSLGTDTSTDTQYF. The CDR3 DNA is TGTGCCAGCAGCTTGGGGACTGACACTAGCACAGATACGCAGTATTTT.